The present entry profiles one T cell receptor beta chain with its context. CDR3 length: 18 residues. After removal of 5 bases from V and 2 bases from J, the junction contained 12 bases not matched to a gene. The germline V gene has CDR1 MNHEY and CDR2 SVGEGT. In the original processing: From reference gene primer amplification, estimates of nucleated cell counts were derived. Clones were sequenced by immunoSEQ multiplex PCR, and TCRdb holds only the in-frame ones, with some missing. V and J calls and clone size are copied from that table; D and trimming were computed from the DNA. The data hold roughly 260,000 clones, with 75% to 90% observed a single time. The sample belongs to a study of blood T cell repertoires in COVID-19. The overall study: Italy, Spain and the United States were the sources of the convalescent and acute COVID-19 samples. T cells, B-cell-depleted T cells, or PBMCs supplied cDNA or gDNA.

The TCR was taken from a woman between 50 and 59 years old who had recovered from COVID-19. The V call is TRBV6-2 or TRBV6-3, the J call TRBJ1-1; TRBD1 matches at 12 bases. Sequenced input: peripheral blood. CDR3 in DNA: TGTGCCAGCAGTCCGGACCGGGACAGGGGGCTAGATAACACTGAAGCTTTCTTT. This codes for CASSPDRDRGLDNTEAFF.